The present T cell receptor (beta chain) was sequenced within a study of cytomegalovirus exposure and HLA in healthy donors. The CDR3 consists of 13 residues. Germline values: CDR1 MNHEY, CDR2 SMNVEV (reference sequence). V dropped 2 bases and J dropped 4 bases, with 8 bases sitting between them. Points on this clone: What it binds is unknown. This specimen includes other DNA sequences encoding the same CDR3.

Findings and limits, study-wide: Cytomegalovirus association was assigned to about 150 TCR beta chains.

Sequencing used immunoSEQ multiplex PCR; TCRdb keeps in-frame clones, though not all of them. The sample has roughly 73,000 clones, about 95% seen once. Source material: PBMCs. J is TRBJ1-1 and V is TRBV27; tentative D call: TRBD1 (5 bases). This TCR came from a man between 18 and 35 years old in good health and CMV-seronegative. For the CDR3, the DNA is TGTGCCAGCAGTTTAGGGGGAGGCACTGAAGCTTTCTTT. Protein: CASSLGGGTEAFF.